This T cell receptor beta chain was sequenced during a study of early T cells in non-severe SARS-CoV-2 infection. TCRdb reprocessed the 5' RACE reads via MiXCR and lists one record per CDR3 protein. There are about 76,000 distinct CDR3 sequences in the sample; roughly a sixth occur only once, and 9% to 15% lies in the top ten. The germline V gene encodes CDR1 SGDLS and CDR2 YYNGEE. The CDR3 is made up of 15 amino acids. V was pared by 2 bases and J by 3 bases, with 8 bases of the junction left unmatched. V gene TRBV9 combines with J gene TRBJ2-7; 7 nucleotides agree with TRBD1. Sequencing was carried out using whole blood. The receptor comes from an adult who was a healthcare worker with PCR-confirmed SARS-CoV-2 infection or an uninfected control (not recorded which). The CDR3: CASSVLGDRVYEQYF. The CDR3 nucleotides are TGTGCCAGCAGCGTGCTGGGAGACAGGGTCTACGAGCAGTACTTC.